This T cell receptor (beta chain) was sequenced during a study of PD-L1 blockade in urothelial cancer. Study in general: In the patient group, about 90% of the roughly 29 were males with bladder-origin urothelial cancer. Patients' prior chemotherapy regimens numbered 0 to 3. It was at 3 weeks (second dose) and 6 weeks after treatment start that blood was analyzed.

Stated time point: pretreatment peripheral blood. Sample numbers ranged from 1 to 8 per patient, encompassing pretreatment and on-treatment collections. The method was immunoSEQ multiplex PCR; TCRdb's version includes in-frame clones alone and lacks a portion of them. The table includes about 88,000 clones, approximately 88% detected once. This clone showed up just once. This TCR came from a woman of 80 years or more with urothelial cancer. Here the sequenced sample was PBMCs, taken around atezolizumab (anti-PD-L1) treatment.

DNA of the CDR3: TGTGCCACCAGCAGAGACAGGGGGCGCGGACAGCCCCAGCATTTT. It yields the protein CATSRDRGRGQPQHF. The chain recombines TRBV15 with TRBJ1-5; 8 bases are a match to TRBD1. CDR1 LNHNV and CDR2 YYDKDF come from the germline V gene (reference sequence). CDR3 size: 15 residues. The ends lost 0 bases at V and 7 bases at J; junction bases unmatched: 5. Combining the CDR3 with reference TRBV15 and TRBJ1-5 gives the whole variable domain DAMVIQNPRYQVTQFGKPVTLSCSQTLNHNVMYWYQQKSSQAPKLLFHYYDKDFNNEADTPDNFQSRRPNTSFCFLDIRSPGLGDTAMYLCATSRDRGRGQPQHFGDGTRLSIL.